This TCR beta chain was identified in a study of control samples from healthy donors and cancer patients. Details on this clone: Different DNA sequences within this sample yield the same CDR3.

Trimming cost V 1 base and J 8 bases, with 5 bases left between them. This CDR3 has 11 amino acids. The germline V gene encodes CDR1 LGHDT and CDR2 YNNKEL (reference sequence). The method was immunoSEQ multiplex PCR; TCRdb's version includes in-frame clones alone and lacks a portion of them. The sample holds 190,000 or so clones; 90% to 95% are singletons and the top ten take over 1.3%. The sequenced sample was blood. The V call is TRBV3-1 (or the pseudogene TRBV3-2), the J call TRBJ1-2; D unclear. The receptor comes from a man aged 18 to 35 in good health. CDR3 amino acids: CASSQGGGYTF. CDR3 coding DNA: TGTGCCAGCAGCCAAGGGGGAGGCTACACCTTC.